In this sample, the clone carrying this T cell receptor beta chain turned up many times. As yet, its antigen is unknown. This sample is part of a study of T-cell reconstitution after alpha-beta-depleted transplantation in children. Study-wide points: After transplant, at about two months, alpha-beta T cells were reportedly derived from several hundred expanded graft clones. Some patients showed high day-60 TCRbeta diversity, which derived from surviving recipient T cells and thymic progenitors. Newly made T cells mostly supplied T-cell counts and diversity one year after transplant.

The TCRbeta library incorporated unique molecular identifiers. TCRdb analysed the PCR reads with MiXCR anew, one entry per CDR3 protein. The repertoire has 250,000 to 400,000 distinct CDR3 sequences, approximately 20% of them found once; the top ten carry roughly 9.7%. The source of this sequence is a male patient younger than 18 who had a stem cell transplant for acute lymphoblastic leukemia, so the T cells may come from the graft donor. The material was PBMCs, mostly from graft donor cells, obtained 180 days after TCRalphabeta/CD19-depleted stem cell transplant.

In nucleotides, the CDR3 is TGTGCCGGGGAGACAGGAACCTACTCTGGAAACACCATATATTTT. Residues: CAGETGTYSGNTIYF. This chain uses TRBV2 with TRBJ1-3; possibly TRBD1 for D (6 bases). The germline V gene has CDR1 SNHLY and CDR2 FYNNEI. Deletions cut 11 bases from V and 0 bases from J, with 17 bases between. The length of the CDR3 is 15 residues.